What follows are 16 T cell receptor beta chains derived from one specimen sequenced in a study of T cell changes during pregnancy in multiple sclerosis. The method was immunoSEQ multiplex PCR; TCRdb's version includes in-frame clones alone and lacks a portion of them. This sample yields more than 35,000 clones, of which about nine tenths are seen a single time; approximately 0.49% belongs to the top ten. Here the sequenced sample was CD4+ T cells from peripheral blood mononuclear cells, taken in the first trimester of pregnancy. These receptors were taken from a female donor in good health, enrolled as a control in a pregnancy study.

The CDR3: CASSQGVTSGGGNEQFF. Written as DNA, the CDR3 is TGCGCCAGCAGCCAAGGGGTGACTAGCGGGGGGGGAAATGAGCAGTTCTTC. The chain combines TRBV4-1 with TRBJ2-1; 14 bases are a match to TRBD2. This CDR3 is 17 amino acids long. Germline V gene lookup returns CDR1 MGHRA and CDR2 YSYEKL. The V and J ends lost 1 base and 7 bases, in that order; junction bases with no gene match: 6.

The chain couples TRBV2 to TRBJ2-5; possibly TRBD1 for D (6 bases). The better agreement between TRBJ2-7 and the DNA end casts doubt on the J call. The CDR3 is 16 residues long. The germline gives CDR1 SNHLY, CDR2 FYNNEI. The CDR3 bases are TGTGCCAGCAGTGATAAGGTTTGGCAGGGGACCCTCGAGCAGTACTTC. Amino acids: CASSDKVWQGTLEQYF.

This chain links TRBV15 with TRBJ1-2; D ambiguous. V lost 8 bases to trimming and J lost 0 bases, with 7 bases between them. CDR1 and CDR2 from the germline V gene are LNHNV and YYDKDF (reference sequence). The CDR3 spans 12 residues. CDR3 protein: CATAAANYGYTF. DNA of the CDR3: TGTGCCACCGCGGCAGCTAACTATGGCTACACCTTC.

In DNA, the CDR3 is TGTGCCAGTACACAGGGAAAAGCTTTCTTT. This translates into CASTQGKAFF. This chain connects TRBV19 to TRBJ1-1; D is possibly TRBD1 (6 bases). CDR1 LNHDA and CDR2 SQIVND come from the germline V gene (reference sequence). CDR3 length equals 10 residues. V was pared by 7 bases and J by 9 bases, with 9 bases between. Together with reference TRBV19 and TRBJ1-1, the CDR3 gives the full variable domain: DGGITQSPKYLFRKEGQNVTLSCEQNLNHDAMYWYRQDPGQGLRLIYYSQIVNDFQKGDIAEGYSVSREKKESFPLTVTSAQKNPTAFYLCASTQGKAFFGQGTRLTVV.

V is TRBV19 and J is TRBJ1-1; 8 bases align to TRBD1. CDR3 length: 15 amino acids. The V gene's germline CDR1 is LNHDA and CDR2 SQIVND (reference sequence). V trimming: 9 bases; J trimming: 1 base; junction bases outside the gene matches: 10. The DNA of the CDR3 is TGTGCCAGCAGGACAGGGATCGGCCGGAACACTGAAGCTTTCTTT. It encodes CASRTGIGRNTEAFF.

The CDR3, as DNA: TGTGCCAGCAGCAGCCGGGACAGGGTAGAGGCTGGCTACACCTTC. This encodes CASSSRDRVEAGYTF. V and J are TRBV7-8 and TRBJ1-2, with 9 bases that match TRBD1. V shed 5 bases and J 7 bases; nucleotides not matched to a gene: 11. The germline gives CDR1 SGHVS, CDR2 FQNEAQ. This CDR3 contains 15 residues.

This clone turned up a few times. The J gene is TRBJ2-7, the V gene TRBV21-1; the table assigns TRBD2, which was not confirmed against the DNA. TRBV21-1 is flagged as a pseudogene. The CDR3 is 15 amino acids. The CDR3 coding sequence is TGTGCCAGCAGCAAAGTAGAGGAGAGGTTGGGCGAGCAGTACTTC. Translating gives CASSKVEERLGEQYF.

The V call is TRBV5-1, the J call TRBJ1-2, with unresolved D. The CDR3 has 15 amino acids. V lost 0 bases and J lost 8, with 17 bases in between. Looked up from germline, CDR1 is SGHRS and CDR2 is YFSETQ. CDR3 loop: CASSLASGPLGGYTF. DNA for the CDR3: TGCGCCAGCAGCTTGGCATCTGGGCCTTTGGGCGGCTACACCTTC.

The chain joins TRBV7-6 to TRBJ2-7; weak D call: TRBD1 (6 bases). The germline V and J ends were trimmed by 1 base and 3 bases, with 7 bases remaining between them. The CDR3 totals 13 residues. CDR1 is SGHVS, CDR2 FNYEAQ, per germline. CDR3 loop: CASSLVGGYEQYF. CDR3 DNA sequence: TGTGCCAGCAGCTTAGTAGGGGGCTACGAGCAGTACTTC.

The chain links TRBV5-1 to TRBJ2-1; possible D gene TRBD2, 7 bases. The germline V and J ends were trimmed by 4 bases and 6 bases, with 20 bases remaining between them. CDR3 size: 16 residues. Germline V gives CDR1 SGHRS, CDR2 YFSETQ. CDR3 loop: CASSLGGAVRSNEQFF. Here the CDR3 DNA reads TGCGCCAGCAGCCTTGGGGGGGCAGTCAGGAGCAATGAGCAGTTCTTC. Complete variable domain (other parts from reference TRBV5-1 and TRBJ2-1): KAGVTQTPRYLIKTRGQQVTLSCSPISGHRSVSWYQQTPGQGLQFLFEYFSETQRNKGNFPGRFSGRQFSNSRSEMNVSTLELGDSALYLCASSLGGAVRSNEQFFGPGTRLTVL.

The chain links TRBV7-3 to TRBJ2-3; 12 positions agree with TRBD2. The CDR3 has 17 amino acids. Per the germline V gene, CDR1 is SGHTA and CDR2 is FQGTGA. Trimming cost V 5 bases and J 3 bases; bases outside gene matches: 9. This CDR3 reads CASSPNLAGGRTDTQYF. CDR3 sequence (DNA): TGTGCCAGCAGCCCGAACCTAGCGGGGGGGCGGACAGATACGCAGTATTTT.

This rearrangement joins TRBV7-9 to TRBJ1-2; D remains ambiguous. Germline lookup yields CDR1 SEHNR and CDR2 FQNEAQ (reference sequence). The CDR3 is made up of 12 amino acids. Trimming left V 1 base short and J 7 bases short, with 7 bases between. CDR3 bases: TGTGCCAGCAGCTTAGAAATTCGTGGCTACACCTTC. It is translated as CASSLEIRGYTF.

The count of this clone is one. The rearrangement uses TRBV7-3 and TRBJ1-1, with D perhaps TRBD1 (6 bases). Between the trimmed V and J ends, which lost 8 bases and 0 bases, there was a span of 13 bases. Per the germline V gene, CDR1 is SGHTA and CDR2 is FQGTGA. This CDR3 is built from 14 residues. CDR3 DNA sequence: TGTGCCAGCTCCCCCGGGACATTGAACACTGAAGCTTTCTTT. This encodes CASSPGTLNTEAFF.

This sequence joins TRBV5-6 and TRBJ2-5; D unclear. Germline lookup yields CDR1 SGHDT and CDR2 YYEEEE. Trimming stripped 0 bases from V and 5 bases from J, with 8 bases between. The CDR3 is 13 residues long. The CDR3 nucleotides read TGTGCCAGCAGCTTGGCGGCCGGGGAGACCCAGTACTTC. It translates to CASSLAAGETQYF.

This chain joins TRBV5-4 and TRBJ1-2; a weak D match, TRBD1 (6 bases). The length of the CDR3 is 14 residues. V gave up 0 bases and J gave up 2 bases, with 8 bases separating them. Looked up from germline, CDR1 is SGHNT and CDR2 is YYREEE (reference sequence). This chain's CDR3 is CASSLGGPNYGYTF. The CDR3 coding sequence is TGTGCCAGCAGCTTGGGGGGGCCGAACTATGGCTACACCTTC. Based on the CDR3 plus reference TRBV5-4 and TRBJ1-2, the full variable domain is ETGVTQSPTHLIKTRGQQVTLRCSSQSGHNTVSWYQQALGQGPQFIFQYYREEENGRGNFPPRFSGLQFPNYSSELNVNALELDDSALYLCASSLGGPNYGYTFGSGTRLTVV.

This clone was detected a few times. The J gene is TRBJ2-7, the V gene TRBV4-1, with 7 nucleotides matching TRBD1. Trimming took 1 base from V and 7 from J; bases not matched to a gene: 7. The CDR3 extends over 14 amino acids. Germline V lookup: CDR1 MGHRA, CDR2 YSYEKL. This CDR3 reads CASSQGLTGREQYF. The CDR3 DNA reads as TGCGCCAGCAGCCAAGGTTTGACAGGGCGTGAGCAGTACTTC.